This T cell receptor beta chain comes out of a study of beta chain features in type 1 diabetes. Purity above 95% was achieved in all sorted populations. As for this clone: Its antigen is not identified.

CDR1 and CDR2 from the germline V gene are SNHLY and FYNNEI. The trim removed 7 bases at V and 6 bases at J, leaving 11 bases unmatched. The CDR3 loop spans 15 amino acids. Study outcomes and limitations: Among patients with Type 1 diabetes, TCRB CDR3s were moderately but significantly shorter in every one of the four CD4+ subsets.

The entirety of the isolated RNA underwent reverse transcription, so expressed TCRB transcripts were sequenced. The repertoire was sequenced with immunoSEQ multiplex PCR; TCRdb's copy has only in-frame clones and lacks some. In the table there are 300,000 or so clones, approximately 13% of which are singletons. J is TRBJ2-1 and V is TRBV2, with 8 bases aligning to TRBD2. Input material: naive CD4+ T cells from blood. The clonotype originates from a woman younger than 35 with type 1 diabetes. In nucleotides, the CDR3 is TGTGCCAGCAATCGAGCGGGGGTCGGGGGCAATGAGCAGTTCTTC. Amino acid sequence: CASNRAGVGGNEQFF. Full variable domain (outside the CDR3, taken from reference TRBV2 and TRBJ2-1): EPEVTQTPSHQVTQMGQEVILRCVPISNHLYFYWYRQILGQKVEFLVSFYNNEISEKSEIFDDQFSVERPDGSNFTLKIRSTKLEDSAMYFCASNRAGVGGNEQFFGPGTRLTVL.